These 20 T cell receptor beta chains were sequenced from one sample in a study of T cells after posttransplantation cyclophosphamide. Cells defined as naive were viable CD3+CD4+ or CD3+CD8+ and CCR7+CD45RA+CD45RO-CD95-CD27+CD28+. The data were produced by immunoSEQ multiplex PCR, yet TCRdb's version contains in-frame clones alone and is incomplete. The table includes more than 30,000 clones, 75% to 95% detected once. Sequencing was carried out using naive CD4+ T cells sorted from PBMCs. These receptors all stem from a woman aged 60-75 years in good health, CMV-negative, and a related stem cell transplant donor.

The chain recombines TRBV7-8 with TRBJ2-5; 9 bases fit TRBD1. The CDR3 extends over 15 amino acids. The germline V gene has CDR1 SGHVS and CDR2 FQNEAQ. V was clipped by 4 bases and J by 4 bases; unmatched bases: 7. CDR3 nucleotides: TGTGCCAGCAGCTACCGACCGGGACAGGGAGAGACCCAGTACTTC. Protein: CASSYRPGQGETQYF.

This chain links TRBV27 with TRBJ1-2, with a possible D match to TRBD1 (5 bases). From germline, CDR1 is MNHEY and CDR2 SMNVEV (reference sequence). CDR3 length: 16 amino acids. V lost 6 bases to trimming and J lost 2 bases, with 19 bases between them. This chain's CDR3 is CASSPMGQRGNYGYTF. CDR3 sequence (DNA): TGTGCCAGCAGCCCGATGGGGCAAAGGGGCAACTATGGCTACACCTTC.

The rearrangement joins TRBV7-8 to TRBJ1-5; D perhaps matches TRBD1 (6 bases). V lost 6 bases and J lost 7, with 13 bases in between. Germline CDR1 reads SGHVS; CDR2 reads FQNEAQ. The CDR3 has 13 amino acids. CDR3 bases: TGTGCCAGCAGTCTAGACAGGAACCAGCCCCAGCATTTT. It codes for CASSLDRNQPQHF.

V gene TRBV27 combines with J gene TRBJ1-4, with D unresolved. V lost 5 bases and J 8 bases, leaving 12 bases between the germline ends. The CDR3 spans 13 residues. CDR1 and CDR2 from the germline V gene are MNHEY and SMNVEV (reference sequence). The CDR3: CASSNREGEKLFF. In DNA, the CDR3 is TGTGCCAGCAGTAACCGGGAGGGAGAAAAACTGTTTTTT.

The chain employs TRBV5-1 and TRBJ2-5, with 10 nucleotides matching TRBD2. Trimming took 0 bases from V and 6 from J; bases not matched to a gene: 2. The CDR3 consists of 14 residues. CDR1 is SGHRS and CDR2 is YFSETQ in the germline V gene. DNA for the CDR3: TGCGCCAGCAGCTTGGATAGCGGGGGGAAGACCCAGTACTTC. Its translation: CASSLDSGGKTQYF. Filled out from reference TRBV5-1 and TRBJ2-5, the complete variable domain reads KAGVTQTPRYLIKTRGQQVTLSCSPISGHRSVSWYQQTPGQGLQFLFEYFSETQRNKGNFPGRFSGRQFSNSRSEMNVSTLELGDSALYLCASSLDSGGKTQYFGPGTRLLVL.

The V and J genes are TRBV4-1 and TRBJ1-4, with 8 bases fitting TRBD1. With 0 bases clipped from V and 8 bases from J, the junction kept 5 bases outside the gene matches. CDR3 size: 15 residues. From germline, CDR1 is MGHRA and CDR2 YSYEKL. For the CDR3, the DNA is TGCGCCAGCAGCCAAGAGGGGACAGGAAGGGAAAAACTGTTTTTT. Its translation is CASSQEGTGREKLFF.

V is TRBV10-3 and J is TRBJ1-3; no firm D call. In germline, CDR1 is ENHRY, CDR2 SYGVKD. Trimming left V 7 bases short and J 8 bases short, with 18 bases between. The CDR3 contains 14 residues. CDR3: CAITPTDYGDTIYF. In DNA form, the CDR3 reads TGTGCCATCACTCCGACGGACTATGGGGACACCATATATTTT.

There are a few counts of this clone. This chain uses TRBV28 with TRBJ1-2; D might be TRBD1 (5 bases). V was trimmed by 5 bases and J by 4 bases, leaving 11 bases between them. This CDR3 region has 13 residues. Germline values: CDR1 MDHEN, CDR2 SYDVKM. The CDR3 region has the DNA TGTGCCAGCAGTCTGGGGCTTCGCTATGGCTACACCTTC. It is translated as CASSLGLRYGYTF.

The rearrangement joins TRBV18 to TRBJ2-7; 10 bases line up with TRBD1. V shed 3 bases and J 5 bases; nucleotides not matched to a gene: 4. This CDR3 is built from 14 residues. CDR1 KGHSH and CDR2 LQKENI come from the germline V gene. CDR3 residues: CASSPGTGDNEQYF. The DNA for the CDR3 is TGTGCCAGCTCACCCGGGACAGGGGACAACGAGCAGTACTTC.

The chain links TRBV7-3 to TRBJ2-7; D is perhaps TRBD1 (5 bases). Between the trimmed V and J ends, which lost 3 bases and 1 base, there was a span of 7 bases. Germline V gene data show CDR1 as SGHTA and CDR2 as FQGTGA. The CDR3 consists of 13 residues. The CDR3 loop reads CASSLSGSYEQYF. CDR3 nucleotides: TGTGCCAGCAGCTTGTCAGGGTCCTACGAGCAGTACTTC.

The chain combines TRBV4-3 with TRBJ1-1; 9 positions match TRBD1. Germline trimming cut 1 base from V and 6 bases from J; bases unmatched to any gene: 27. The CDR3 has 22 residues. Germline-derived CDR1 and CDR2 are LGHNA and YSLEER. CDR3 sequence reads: CASSQVTPGQGTLRRANSEAFF. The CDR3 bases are TGCGCCAGCAGCCAAGTCACGCCGGGACAGGGAACACTGAGAAGGGCTAACTCTGAAGCTTTCTTT.

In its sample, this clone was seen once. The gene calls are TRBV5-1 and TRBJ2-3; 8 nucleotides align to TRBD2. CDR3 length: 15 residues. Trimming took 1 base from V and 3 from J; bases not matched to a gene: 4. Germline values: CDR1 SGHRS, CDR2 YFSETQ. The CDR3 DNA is TGCGCCAGCAGCTTGCCTAGCGGGTCGACAGATACGCAGTATTTT. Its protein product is CASSLPSGSTDTQYF.

The CDR3 region is CASSIRWGSTGPGANVLTF. CDR3 DNA: TGTGCCAGTAGTATAAGGTGGGGTTCAACAGGGCCTGGGGCCAACGTCCTGACTTTC. The J gene is TRBJ2-6, the V gene TRBV19, with a tentative D call TRBD1 (6 bases). The germline V and J ends were trimmed by 2 bases and 2 bases, with 19 bases remaining between them. The CDR3 consists of 19 residues. Germline CDR1 and CDR2: LNHDA and SQIVND (reference sequence).

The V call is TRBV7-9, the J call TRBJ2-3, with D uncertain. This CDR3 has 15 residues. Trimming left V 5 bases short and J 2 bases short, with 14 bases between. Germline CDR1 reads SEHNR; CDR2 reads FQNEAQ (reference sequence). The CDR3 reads CASSVRGLSTDTQYF. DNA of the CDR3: TGTGCCAGCAGCGTCCGCGGATTGTCCACAGATACGCAGTATTTT.

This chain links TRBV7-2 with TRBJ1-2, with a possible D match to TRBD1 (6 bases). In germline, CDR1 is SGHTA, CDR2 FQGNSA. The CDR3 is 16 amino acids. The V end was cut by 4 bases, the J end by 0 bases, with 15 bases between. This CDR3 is CASSSPGEHSNYGYTF. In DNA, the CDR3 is TGTGCCAGCAGCTCCCCAGGGGAGCACTCTAACTATGGCTACACCTTC.

DNA for the CDR3: TGTGCCACCAGCAGAGATTTCGGACTAGCGGGAGGAGAGCAGTTCTTC. Its protein is CATSRDFGLAGGEQFF. This chain uses TRBV15 with TRBJ2-1, with 14 positions matching TRBD2. CDR1 and CDR2 (germline): LNHNV, YYDKDF (reference sequence). The CDR3 runs to 16 residues. J was trimmed by 10 bases and V by 0 bases; bases with no gene match: 5.

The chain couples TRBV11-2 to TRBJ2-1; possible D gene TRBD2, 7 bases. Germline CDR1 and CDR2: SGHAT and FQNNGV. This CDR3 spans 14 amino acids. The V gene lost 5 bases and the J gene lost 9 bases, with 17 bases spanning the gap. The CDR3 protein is CASSLYKGGGEQFF. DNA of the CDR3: TGTGCCAGCAGCCTCTACAAGGGGGGGGGTGAGCAGTTCTTC.

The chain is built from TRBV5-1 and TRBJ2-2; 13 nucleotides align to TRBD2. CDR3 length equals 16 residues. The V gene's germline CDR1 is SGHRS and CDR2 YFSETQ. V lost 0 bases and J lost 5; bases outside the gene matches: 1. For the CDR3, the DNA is TGCGCCAGCAGCTTGGGGGGACTAGCGGGGACCGGGGAGCTGTTTTTT. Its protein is CASSLGGLAGTGELFF.

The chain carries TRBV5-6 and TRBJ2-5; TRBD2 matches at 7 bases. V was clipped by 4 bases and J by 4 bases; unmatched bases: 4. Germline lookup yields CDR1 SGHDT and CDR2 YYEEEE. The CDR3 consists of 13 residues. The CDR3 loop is CASSRGRRETQYF. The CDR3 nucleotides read TGTGCCAGCAGCCGCGGGAGACGAGAGACCCAGTACTTC.

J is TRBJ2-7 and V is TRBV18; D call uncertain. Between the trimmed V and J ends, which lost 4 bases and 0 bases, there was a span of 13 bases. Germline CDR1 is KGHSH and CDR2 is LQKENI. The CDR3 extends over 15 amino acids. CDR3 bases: TGTGCCAGCTCACTCGATCTCCACAACTCCTACGAGCAGTACTTC. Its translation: CASSLDLHNSYEQYF.